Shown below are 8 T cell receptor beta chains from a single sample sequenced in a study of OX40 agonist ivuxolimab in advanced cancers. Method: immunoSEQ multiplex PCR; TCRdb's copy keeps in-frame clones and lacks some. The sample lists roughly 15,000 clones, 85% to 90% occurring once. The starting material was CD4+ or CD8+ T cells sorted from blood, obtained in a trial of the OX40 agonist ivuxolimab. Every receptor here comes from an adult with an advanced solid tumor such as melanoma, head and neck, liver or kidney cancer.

The chain's CDR3 is CAWSDGLAGVKTQYF. The CDR3 DNA follows: TGTGCCTGGAGTGACGGACTAGCTGGGGTGAAGACCCAGTACTTC. V gene TRBV30 combines with J gene TRBJ2-5; 8 bases fit TRBD2. The junction had 10 bases not matched to a gene; V was cut back by 1 base and J by 6 bases. The CDR3 runs 15 residues. Per the germline V gene, CDR1 is GTSNPN and CDR2 is SVGIG (reference sequence).

The CDR3 protein is CASGSSGVQDTQYF. CDR3 sequence (DNA): TGTGCTAGTGGTTCCTCCGGGGTTCAAGATACGCAGTATTTT. The rearrangement links TRBV12-5 to TRBJ2-3; possibly TRBD2 for D (5 bases). CDR3 size: 14 residues. Germline lookup yields CDR1 LGHNT and CDR2 FRNRAP. V lost 4 bases to trimming and J lost 5 bases, with 13 bases between them.

DNA for the CDR3: TGTGCCAGCAGCCGGGACGCTGGATATGGCTACACCTTC. Translating it yields CASSRDAGYGYTF. The chain uses TRBV7-3 and TRBJ1-2; D perhaps matches TRBD1 (5 bases). There are 13 residues in the CDR3. With 5 bases removed from V and 5 bases from J, the gap between germline ends came to 12 bases. CDR1 is SGHTA, CDR2 FQGTGA, per germline.

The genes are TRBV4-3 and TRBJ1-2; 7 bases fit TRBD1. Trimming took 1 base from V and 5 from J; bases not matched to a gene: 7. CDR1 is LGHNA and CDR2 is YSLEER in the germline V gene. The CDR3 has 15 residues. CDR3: CASSQASGGTYGYTF. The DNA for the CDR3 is TGCGCCAGCAGCCAAGCCTCAGGGGGGACTTATGGCTACACCTTC.

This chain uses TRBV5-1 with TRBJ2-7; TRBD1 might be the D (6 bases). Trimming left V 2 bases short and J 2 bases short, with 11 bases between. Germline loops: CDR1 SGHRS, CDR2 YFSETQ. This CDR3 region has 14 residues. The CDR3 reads CASSFGQRPYEQYF. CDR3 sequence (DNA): TGCGCCAGCAGCTTTGGACAGCGACCCTACGAGCAGTACTTC.

DNA for the CDR3: TGCGCCAGCAGACTCTCAGGCTCTGGGGCCAACGTCCTGACTTTC. It is translated as CASRLSGSGANVLTF. The J gene is TRBJ2-6, the V gene TRBV4-1; D remains unclear. Trimming left V 6 bases short and J 0 bases short, with 9 bases between. Germline assignment: CDR1 MGHRA and CDR2 YSYEKL. The CDR3 has 15 amino acids.

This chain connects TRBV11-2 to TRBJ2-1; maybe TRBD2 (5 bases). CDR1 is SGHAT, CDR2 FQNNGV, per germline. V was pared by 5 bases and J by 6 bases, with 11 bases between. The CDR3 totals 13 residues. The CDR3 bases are TGTGCCAGCAGCCGGGATCTAGTCAATGAGCAGTTCTTC. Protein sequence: CASSRDLVNEQFF.

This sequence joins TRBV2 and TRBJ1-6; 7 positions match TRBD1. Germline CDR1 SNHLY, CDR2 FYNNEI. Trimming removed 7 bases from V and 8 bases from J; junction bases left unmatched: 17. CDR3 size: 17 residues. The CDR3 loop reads CASTVNSPGQSDSPLHF. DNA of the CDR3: TGTGCCAGCACCGTCAACTCCCCGGGACAGTCAGATTCACCCCTCCACTTT.